The 20 T cell receptor beta chains listed next were all sequenced from one sample in a study of technical replicates of blood from a handful of donors. Using immunoSEQ multiplex PCR, the repertoire was profiled, and TCRdb retains in-frame clones only, with some absent. The sample yields more than 65,000 clones, 95% to 97% seen once. Input material: T cells isolated from PBMCs. The receptors come from a human donor in good health.

The chain uses TRBV5-6 and TRBJ1-2, with unresolved D. Per the germline V gene, CDR1 is SGHDT and CDR2 is YYEEEE. CDR3 length equals 12 residues. Trimming removed 5 bases at V and 2 bases at J, with 7 bases between. This CDR3 reads CASSSQNYGYTF. CDR3 nucleotide sequence: TGTGCCAGCAGTTCCCAGAACTATGGCTACACCTTC.

The chain carries TRBV18 and TRBJ2-1, with TRBD2 identical over 8 bases. Germline V CDR1 and CDR2: KGHSH, LQKENI. CDR3 length: 15 residues. J lost 8 bases, V lost 0 bases, and 6 bases had no gene match. The CDR3 loop reads CASSPPLAGLDEQFF. The CDR3 nucleotides are TGTGCCAGCTCACCACCGCTAGCGGGTCTTGATGAGCAGTTCTTC.

The V and J genes are TRBV7-2 and TRBJ2-3, with TRBD1 as a possible D gene (5 bases). The germline V gene has CDR1 SGHTA and CDR2 FQGNSA. The CDR3 loop spans 14 amino acids. The V end was cut by 2 bases, the J end by 3 bases, with 9 bases between. The CDR3 here is CASSLLAGTDTQYF. The CDR3 coding sequence is TGTGCCAGCAGCTTACTCGCAGGGACAGATACGCAGTATTTT.

The rearrangement uses TRBV6-1 and TRBJ2-1; unclear D gene. V lost 3 bases and J lost 4, with 10 bases in between. The CDR3 consists of 14 residues. Germline-derived CDR1 and CDR2 are MNHNS and SASEGT. CDR3 DNA: TGTGCCAGCAGTGATTCCTCCCCTTACAATGAGCAGTTCTTC. The encoded protein is CASSDSSPYNEQFF.

V gene TRBV9 combines with J gene TRBJ2-1; 10 bases line up with TRBD2. Germline CDR1 SGDLS, CDR2 YYNGEE. The CDR3 length is 15 residues. V shed 4 bases, J shed 8 bases, and the junction held 9 bases outside the gene matches. CDR3 coding DNA: TGTGCCAGCAGCCCCGGACTAGCGGATTCCGATGAGCAGTTCTTC. Translating it yields CASSPGLADSDEQFF. Combining the CDR3 with reference TRBV9 and TRBJ2-1 gives the whole variable domain DSGVTQTPKHLITATGQRVTLRCSPRSGDLSVYWYQQSLDQGLQFLIQYYNGEERAKGNILERFSAQQFPDLHSELNLSSLELGDSALYFCASSPGLADSDEQFFGPGTRLTVL.

V is TRBV9 and J is TRBJ2-4, with 10 bases that match TRBD1. In germline, CDR1 is SGDLS, CDR2 YYNGEE. Trimming took 4 bases from V and 7 from J; bases not matched to a gene: 8. CDR3 size: 15 residues. The CDR3 is CASSPGTGVSNIQYF. CDR3 DNA sequence: TGTGCCAGCAGCCCCGGGACAGGGGTTTCGAACATTCAGTACTTC. The whole variable domain, remainder taken from reference TRBV9 and TRBJ2-4, is DSGVTQTPKHLITATGQRVTLRCSPRSGDLSVYWYQQSLDQGLQFLIQYYNGEERAKGNILERFSAQQFPDLHSELNLSSLELGDSALYFCASSPGTGVSNIQYFGAGTRLSVL.

This clone was detected only once. The chain combines TRBV5-8 with TRBJ2-7; TRBD2 matches 13 bases. Germline V gives CDR1 SGHTS, CDR2 YDEGEE. Trimming took 2 bases from V and 7 from J; bases not matched to a gene: 6. The CDR3 loop spans 15 amino acids. CDR3 protein: CASSLLQTSGGEQYF. CDR3 DNA sequence: TGTGCCAGCAGCTTACTTCAGACTAGCGGGGGGGAGCAGTACTTC.

The V and J genes are TRBV5-1 and TRBJ2-3; 10 bases fit TRBD2. V trimming: 1 base; J trimming: 6 bases; junction bases outside the gene matches: 14. Germline V gives CDR1 SGHRS, CDR2 YFSETQ. This CDR3 comprises 18 residues. CDR3: CASSLKLAGPRRPDTQYF. CDR3 coding DNA: TGCGCCAGCAGCTTGAAACTAGCGGGACCCCGGAGGCCGGATACGCAGTATTTT.

V gene TRBV7-9 combines with J gene TRBJ2-1; maybe TRBD2 (5 bases). The germline CDR1 and CDR2 sequences are SEHNR and FQNEAQ (reference sequence). This CDR3 has 16 residues. Trimming took off 6 bases at V and 6 bases at J, with 21 bases between the two ends. CDR3 coding DNA: TGTGCCAGCAGACTACTAGGCCCAACCGGCGGCAATGAGCAGTTCTTC. It is translated as CASRLLGPTGGNEQFF.

This clone came up a few times. The chain links TRBV7-2 to TRBJ2-1; 10 nucleotides agree with TRBD2. The CDR3 contains 17 residues. Losses at the gene ends were 2 bases for V and 0 bases for J; bases not matched to a gene: 4. The germline V gene has CDR1 SGHTA and CDR2 FQGNSA. The CDR3 sequence: CASSLLSGRASYNEQFF. The CDR3 DNA follows: TGTGCCAGCAGCTTATTGAGCGGGAGGGCCTCCTACAATGAGCAGTTCTTC.

The chain carries TRBV29-1 and TRBJ2-7; the match to TRBD1 covers 7 bases. V lost 6 bases to trimming and J lost 3 bases; unmatched junction nucleotides: 11. The CDR3 covers 14 residues. Looked up from germline, CDR1 is SQVTM and CDR2 is ANQGSEA. The CDR3 spells CSVVTGRGRYEQYF. CDR3 DNA: TGCAGCGTGGTGACAGGGAGAGGACGCTACGAGCAGTACTTC.

V usage is TRBV7-9 and J usage is TRBJ1-5; D remains unclear. CDR1 and CDR2 from the germline V gene are SEHNR and FQNEAQ (reference sequence). The length of the CDR3 is 14 residues. Trimming shortened V by 4 bases and J by 7 bases, and 14 bases separated the two germline ends. CDR3 region: CASSYLTRGQPQHF. DNA for the CDR3: TGTGCCAGCAGCTATTTGACTCGGGGACAGCCCCAGCATTTT.

The chain carries TRBV27 and TRBJ2-7, with TRBD1 identical over 7 bases. Trimming took 3 bases from V and 6 from J; bases not matched to a gene: 5. The CDR3 spans 13 residues. Germline-derived CDR1 and CDR2 are MNHEY and SMNVEV (reference sequence). The CDR3 region is CASSLNRGPEQYF. The CDR3, as DNA: TGTGCCAGCAGTTTGAACAGGGGTCCCGAGCAGTACTTC.

This chain links TRBV10-1 with TRBJ1-5, with D possibly being TRBD1 (5 bases). Trimming pared 4 bases from V and 6 bases from J, leaving 10 bases between. CDR3 length equals 13 residues. The germline gives CDR1 WNHNN, CDR2 SYGVQD (reference sequence). CDR3: CASSVGRGQPQHF. DNA for the CDR3: TGCGCCAGCAGTGTAGGGAGGGGTCAGCCCCAGCATTTT.

The V gene is TRBV11-2, the J gene TRBJ1-5; the match to TRBD1 covers 9 bases. With V trimmed by 5 bases and J by 3 bases, 5 bases remained unmatched. Germline V gives CDR1 SGHAT, CDR2 FQNNGV. This CDR3 comprises 15 residues. CDR3 protein: CASSPGQGFNQPQHF. The CDR3 DNA reads TGTGCCAGCAGCCCGGGACAGGGCTTCAATCAGCCCCAGCATTTT.

The J gene is TRBJ1-6, the V gene TRBV6-5, with 9 nucleotides matching TRBD1. This CDR3 comprises 15 residues. CDR1 and CDR2 from the germline V gene are MNHEY and SVGAGI. V lost 8 bases, J lost 6 bases, and 8 bases stayed unmatched. The CDR3 sequence: CASRDRVGFNSPLHF. The DNA of the CDR3 is TGTGCCAGCCGGGACAGGGTCGGATTTAATTCACCCCTCCACTTT.

J is TRBJ2-5 and V is TRBV2, with 7 nucleotides matching TRBD1. Germline assignment: CDR1 SNHLY and CDR2 FYNNEI. CDR3 length: 13 amino acids. V was clipped by 4 bases and J by 1 base; unmatched bases: 0. The CDR3 spells CASSGDSQETQYF. CDR3 bases: TGTGCCAGCAGTGGGGACAGCCAAGAGACCCAGTACTTC. The complete variable domain, with remaining parts taken from reference TRBV2 and TRBJ2-5, reads EPEVTQTPSHQVTQMGQEVILRCVPISNHLYFYWYRQILGQKVEFLVSFYNNEISEKSEIFDDQFSVERPDGSNFTLKIRSTKLEDSAMYFCASSGDSQETQYFGPGTRLLVL.

This clone occurred once. This chain links TRBV29-1 with TRBJ1-3, with TRBD1 identical over 8 bases. Trimming at V came to 4 bases and at J to 4 bases, leaving 6 bases not matched to a gene. CDR1 SQVTM and CDR2 ANQGSEA come from the germline V gene. The CDR3 sequence is 14 residues long. CDR3 in DNA: TGCAGCGTTGTCCCAGGGGGCAGGGGAAACACCATATATTTT. This gives the protein CSVVPGGRGNTIYF. The variable domain in full, with the rest retrieved from reference TRBV29-1 and TRBJ1-3, is SAVISQKPSRDICQRGTSLTIQCQVDSQVTMMFWYRQQPGQSLTLIATANQGSEATYESGFVIDKFPISRPNLTFSTLTVSNMSPEDSSIYLCSVVPGGRGNTIYFGEGSWLTVV.

This chain uses TRBV7-9 with TRBJ2-3, with 7 bases lining up with TRBD2. The CDR3 spans 14 residues. In germline, CDR1 is SEHNR, CDR2 FQNEAQ (reference sequence). The junction had 8 bases not matched to a gene; V was cut back by 7 bases and J by 4 bases. The CDR3 protein is CASNGGGVADTQYF. The CDR3 region has the DNA TGTGCCAGCAACGGTGGGGGGGTGGCAGATACGCAGTATTTT. Based on the CDR3 plus reference TRBV7-9 and TRBJ2-3, the full variable domain is DTGVSQNPRHKITKRGQNVTFRCDPISEHNRLYWYRQTLGQGPEFLTYFQNEAQLEKSRLLSDRFSAERPKGSFSTLEIQRTEQGDSAMYLCASNGGGVADTQYFGPGTRLTVL.

J is TRBJ2-1 and V is TRBV19, with D possibly being TRBD2 (6 bases). This CDR3 has 15 residues. Trimming removed 1 base at V and 0 bases at J, with 7 bases between. The germline V gene has CDR1 LNHDA and CDR2 SQIVND (reference sequence). The CDR3, as DNA: TGTGCCAGTAGTATAGGGACTAACTCCTACAATGAGCAGTTCTTC. Translating it yields CASSIGTNSYNEQFF.